The sample holds many counts of the clone carrying this TCR beta chain. As it was prepared, the TCRbeta library received unique molecular identifiers. A single record per CDR3 protein comes from TCRdb applying MiXCR to the PCR reads. The sample records about 350,000 distinct CDR3 sequences, roughly 15% being singletons. This sample was taken from a study of T-cell reconstitution after alpha-beta-depleted transplantation in children. The trim removed 2 bases at V and 1 base at J, leaving 1 base unmatched. The CDR3 extends over 14 amino acids. Germline CDR1 and CDR2: SGDLS and YYNGEE. This chain connects TRBV9 to TRBJ2-5, with 8 bases fitting TRBD1. The material was PBMCs, mostly from graft donor cells, obtained 360 days after TCRalphabeta/CD19-depleted stem cell transplant. This receptor was identified in a male patient aged 2-9 years who had a stem cell transplant for acute lymphoblastic leukemia, so the T cells may come from the graft donor. The CDR3 region is CASSVGQGQETQYF. CDR3 nucleotides: TGTGCCAGCAGCGTCGGACAGGGCCAAGAGACCCAGTACTTC.